Sequencing of this TCR beta chain was carried out in a study of T cells after yellow fever vaccination. TCRdb recomputed calls from the 5' RACE reads with MiXCR, one row per CDR3 protein. The sample consists of around 310,000 distinct CDR3 sequences, approximately 4% of them appearing once. This clonotype was observed many times. CDR3 size: 10 residues. Trimming pared 8 bases from V and 4 bases from J, leaving 4 bases between. CDR1 MGHDK and CDR2 SYGVNS come from the germline V gene. The chain recombines TRBV25-1 with TRBJ2-3; unclear D gene. The sample here was PBMCs, taken 15 days after the yellow fever booster vaccination. The source of this sequence is a man between 18 and 35 years old who received the YFV17D yellow fever vaccine. The CDR3 reads CASGADTQYF. CDR3 bases: TGTGCCAGCGGGGCAGATACGCAGTATTTT.